This TCR beta chain was found in a study of CD8 T cells in ankylosing spondylitis. Study outcomes and limitations: A motif in TCR beta, a set of under ten highly homologous variants, appeared characteristic of ankylosing spondylitis blood.

Germline V gives CDR1 MNHEY, CDR2 SMNVEV (reference sequence). Trimming took off 4 bases at V and 5 bases at J, with 18 bases between the two ends. The CDR3 sequence is 15 residues long. Comment on this clonotype: Its antigen is currently unknown.

TCRdb ran MiXCR on the 5' RACE reads and lists one entry per CDR3 protein. Here the sample spans approximately 300,000 distinct CDR3 sequences, less than 10% being singletons. V gene TRBV27 combines with J gene TRBJ2-7, with a tentative D call TRBD2 (6 bases). The sequence came from a male donor with ankylosing spondylitis. The specimen was blood, either unsorted or a sorted T cell fraction (not recorded which). The CDR3 bases are TGTGCCAGCAGTTCCCCGCCCGGAGGGTTCAACGAGCAGTACTTC. It specifies CASSSPPGGFNEQYF.